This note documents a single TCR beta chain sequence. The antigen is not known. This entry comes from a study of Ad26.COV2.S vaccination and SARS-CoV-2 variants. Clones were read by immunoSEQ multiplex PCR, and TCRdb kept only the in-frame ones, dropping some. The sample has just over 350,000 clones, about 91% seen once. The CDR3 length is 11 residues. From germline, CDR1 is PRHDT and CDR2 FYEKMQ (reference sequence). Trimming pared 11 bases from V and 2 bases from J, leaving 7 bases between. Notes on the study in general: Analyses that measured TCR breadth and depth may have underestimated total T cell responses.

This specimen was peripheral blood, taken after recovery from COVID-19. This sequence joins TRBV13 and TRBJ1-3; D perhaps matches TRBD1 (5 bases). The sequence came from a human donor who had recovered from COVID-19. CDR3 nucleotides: TGTGCCGCAGGGACTGGAAACACCATATATTTT. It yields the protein CAAGTGNTIYF.